This is a list of T cell receptor beta chains from one sample in a study of T cell repertoires in cytomegalovirus infection. No antigen is known for these receptors. One entry per CDR3 protein, called by TCRdb with MiXCR from the reads. The profile shows fewer than 850,000 distinct CDR3 sequences, about 29% of them singletons. The sample in question was cultured CD8+ T cells from PBMCs, obtained from culture after CMV antigen stimulation. Source of these receptors: a human donor in good health (CMV status not recorded). Some clones in this sample may be carry-over from other donors' samples. CDR3s include the opening cysteine and the closing phenylalanine or tryptophan. A D gene is named only where the DNA matches it firmly. Size is stated for part of the rows, as once, few or many counts, or as a class when the clone is expanded.

>few|.|TRBV6-6|TRBJ1-1
CASSYQQTEAFF
TGTGCCAGCAGTTACCAGCAGACTGAAGCTTTCTTT
>.|.|TRBV7-9|TRBJ2-5
CASRISGETQYF
TGTGCCAGCAGGATCTCCGGGGAGACCCAGTACTTC
>few|TRBD2|TRBV7-9|TRBJ2-3
CASSLEAGGPADTQYF
TGTGCCAGCAGCTTAGAAGCGGGGGGGCCGGCAGATACGCAGTATTTT
>.|.|TRBV15|TRBJ1-5
CATRDGGGQPQHF
TGTGCCACCAGAGACGGTGGCGGACAGCCCCAGCATTTT
>.|.|TRBV4-2|TRBJ1-1
CASSQGDRNTEAFF
TGTGCCAGCAGCCAAGGAGACCGTAACACTGAAGCTTTCTTT
>.|.|TRBV12-3/TRBV12-4|TRBJ2-7
CASSLGAHQDEQYF
TGTGCCAGCAGTTTAGGGGCCCACCAGGACGAGCAGTACTTC
>few|.|TRBV27|TRBJ1-6
CASTPGSYNSPLHF
TGTGCCAGCACCCCAGGCAGTTATAATTCACCCCTCCACTTT
>.|.|TRBV7-9|TRBJ2-1
CASSLVGGWYNEQFF
TGTGCCAGCAGCTTAGTCGGGGGCTGGTACAATGAGCAGTTCTTC
>few|.|TRBV7-9|TRBJ1-6
CASSRTGSNSPLHF
TGTGCCAGCAGCCGCACGGGGAGTAATTCACCCCTCCACTTT
>many|.|TRBV4-1|TRBJ2-2
CASSQDRDSGNTGELFF
TGCGCCAGCAGCCAAGATCGCGATAGCGGAAACACCGGGGAGCTGTTTTTT
>.|TRBD1|TRBV2|TRBJ2-1
CASSGDRGTYNEQFF
TGTGCCAGCAGCGGGGACAGGGGCACCTACAATGAGCAGTTCTTC
>.|.|TRBV6-2/TRBV6-3|TRBJ2-1
CASALGSNEQFF
TGTGCCAGCGCGTTAGGGAGCAATGAGCAGTTCTTC
>.|.|TRBV20-1|TRBJ1-1
CSAILQGMNTEAFF
TGCAGTGCCATCTTACAGGGAATGAACACTGAAGCTTTCTTT
>many|TRBD1|TRBV7-9|TRBJ2-3
CASSNRVDRGLSTDTQYF
TGTGCCAGCAGCAACAGAGTGGACAGGGGGCTTAGTACAGATACGCAGTATTTT
>.|.|TRBV6-5|TRBJ1-6
CASSYSRWGREITSYNSPLHF
TGTGCCAGCAGTTACTCTCGGTGGGGCAGGGAAATTACCTCCTATAATTCACCCCTCCACTTT
>many|.|TRBV11-1|TRBJ2-1
CASSLVDLNNEQFF
TGTGCCAGCAGCTTAGTGGACCTCAACAATGAGCAGTTCTTC
>.|.|TRBV3-1|TRBJ2-3
CASSLGRRPTDTQYF
TGTGCCAGCAGTCTTGGCCGACGGCCGACAGATACGCAGTATTTT
>.|.|TRBV6-2/TRBV6-3|TRBJ2-2
CASSVPLVARELFF
TGTGCCAGCAGTGTTCCCCTGGTAGCCCGGGAGCTGTTTTTT
>.|TRBD2|TRBV15|TRBJ2-5
CAIGGAEGETQYF
TGTGCCATCGGGGGGGCCGAGGGAGAGACCCAGTACTTC
>many|.|TRBV7-2|TRBJ1-5
CASSRQVRQPQHF
TGTGCCAGCAGCCGACAGGTGCGTCAGCCCCAGCATTTT
>.|.|TRBV4-1|TRBJ2-1
CASSQENVESSYNEQFF
TGCGCCAGCAGCCAAGAAAACGTCGAGAGCTCCTACAATGAGCAGTTCTTC
>many|.|TRBV6-1|TRBJ2-2
CASRRGLSNTGELFF
TGTGCCAGCAGGAGGGGACTGTCGAACACCGGGGAGCTGTTTTTT